The 24 T cell receptor beta chains below all came from one sample that was sequenced in a study of vaccination and CD4 T cells after COVID-19. Sample treatment: roughly ten-day PBMC culture with coronavirus spike peptide pools or control peptides (ViraFEST assay). Cultured CD4+ T cell DNA was sequenced using the Oncomine TCR Beta short-read assay. TCRdb re-derived calls from the PCR reads in MiXCR, one entry per CDR3 protein. This table has about 9,700 distinct CDR3 sequences, about two thirds appearing once. No antigen has been identified for these receptors. Sequencing input: CD4+ T cells from blood, cultured in vitro. Receptors originate from a human donor who had recovered from COVID-19.

The V gene is TRBV6-5, the J gene TRBJ2-7; weak D call: TRBD2 (7 bases). This CDR3 contains 15 residues. CDR1 MNHEY and CDR2 SVGAGI come from the germline V gene. V lost 4 bases and J 2 bases, leaving 15 bases between the germline ends. For the CDR3, the DNA is TGTGCCAGCAGTTCGGGGCGGGGGCCTGCCTACGAGCAGTACTTC. It is translated as CASSSGRGPAYEQYF.

The gene calls are TRBV7-9 and TRBJ2-7; 7 bases map to TRBD2. This CDR3 region has 15 residues. V lost 5 bases, J lost 3 bases, and 10 bases stayed unmatched. Germline V gene data show CDR1 as SEHNR and CDR2 as FQNEAQ (reference sequence). The CDR3, as DNA: TGTGCCAGCAGCCCTATAGGGGAGGGGATCTACGAGCAGTACTTC. Its protein product is CASSPIGEGIYEQYF.

The DNA of the CDR3 is TGTGCCAGCAGGGCTAGCGGGCGTAGCACAGATACGCAGTATTTT. Its translation: CASRASGRSTDTQYF. V and J are TRBV27 and TRBJ2-3; 8 nucleotides agree with TRBD2. The junction had 5 bases not matched to a gene; V was cut back by 6 bases and J by 0 bases. This CDR3 has 15 residues. The germline gives CDR1 MNHEY, CDR2 SMNVEV (reference sequence).

V usage is TRBV6-1 and J usage is TRBJ2-5, with 7 bases that match TRBD1. The J segment lost 2 bases and the V segment lost 4 bases, leaving 10 bases of the junction unmatched. Germline V gives CDR1 MNHNS, CDR2 SASEGT. The length of the CDR3 is 16 residues. In DNA form, the CDR3 reads TGTGCCAGCAGTGTATATACAGGGGCCGGACAAGAGACCCAGTACTTC. It encodes CASSVYTGAGQETQYF.

This clonotype showed up just once. The rearrangement links TRBV10-2 to TRBJ2-2; 8 nucleotides agree with TRBD2. The germline V gene has CDR1 WSHSY and CDR2 SAAADI. Unmatched junction bases numbered 7, after V lost 2 bases and J lost 5 bases. The CDR3 has 16 residues. CDR3 residues: CASSEGGLAGTGELFF. CDR3 bases: TGCGCCAGCAGTGAGGGAGGGCTAGCGGGTACCGGGGAGCTGTTTTTT.

The chain employs TRBV27 and TRBJ2-7, with D perhaps matching TRBD1 (6 bases). From germline, CDR1 is MNHEY and CDR2 SMNVEV (reference sequence). V lost 3 bases to trimming and J lost 4 bases, with 16 bases between them. The CDR3 contains 15 residues. The CDR3, as DNA: TGTGCCAGCAGTTTTAAGGGGGTTACAGGGTACGAGCAGTACTTC. Translating gives CASSFKGVTGYEQYF.

The V gene is TRBV5-4, the J gene TRBJ1-2; D gene ambiguous. The CDR3 totals 13 residues. CDR1 SGHNT and CDR2 YYREEE come from the germline V gene (reference sequence). Trimming removed 0 bases from V and 6 bases from J, with 9 bases in between. CDR3: CASSLDGVDGYTF. The DNA of the CDR3 is TGTGCCAGCAGCTTGGACGGGGTCGATGGCTACACCTTC.

The gene calls are TRBV10-3 and TRBJ1-4, with D tentatively TRBD1 (6 bases). Trimming took 4 bases from V and 7 from J, leaving 16 bases between them. The germline gives CDR1 ENHRY, CDR2 SYGVKD. This CDR3 region has 15 residues. CDR3 sequence: CAISGTAADSEKLFF. The CDR3 nucleotides read TGTGCCATCAGTGGGACAGCAGCCGATTCTGAAAAACTGTTTTTT.

The chain employs TRBV2 and TRBJ1-1, with TRBD1 as a possible D gene (6 bases). The germline V gene encodes CDR1 SNHLY and CDR2 FYNNEI. The CDR3 spans 15 residues. With 4 bases removed from V and 1 base from J, the gap between germline ends came to 13 bases. CDR3 sequence: CASSVGGPPNTEAFF. CDR3 bases: TGTGCCAGCAGTGTAGGGGGACCGCCGAACACTGAAGCTTTCTTT.

The genes are TRBV19 and TRBJ2-5, with TRBD2 identical over 7 bases. Looked up from germline, CDR1 is LNHDA and CDR2 is SQIVND (reference sequence). CDR3 length: 15 residues. V lost 5 bases, J lost 2 bases, and 8 bases stayed unmatched. The CDR3 DNA reads as TGTGCCAGTAGTTCCCCGGGGAGGGTACAAGAGACCCAGTACTTC. It is translated as CASSSPGRVQETQYF.

The chain links TRBV11-2 to TRBJ1-6, with a tentative D call TRBD1 (6 bases). This CDR3 contains 14 residues. Germline V gene data show CDR1 as SGHAT and CDR2 as FQNNGV. V dropped 5 bases and J dropped 10 bases, with 15 bases sitting between them. The CDR3 coding sequence is TGTGCCAGCAGCCTGGATCAGGGGAGGTCACCCCTCCACTTT. As protein: CASSLDQGRSPLHF.

The J gene is TRBJ2-1, the V gene TRBV7-9; D gene uncertain. Germline assignment: CDR1 SEHNR and CDR2 FQNEAQ (reference sequence). The ends were cut back, 1 base at V and 10 bases at J, with 17 bases in the middle. The CDR3 is 15 amino acids. The CDR3 coding sequence is TGTGCCAGCAGCTTAGTCTCCGGGCTACAATCGGAGCAGTTCTTC. Encoded protein: CASSLVSGLQSEQFF.

V gene TRBV20-1 combines with J gene TRBJ1-1; no definite D call. This CDR3 has 12 amino acids. Germline CDR1 and CDR2: DFQATT and SNEGSKA (reference sequence). Deletions cut 6 bases from V and 4 bases from J, with 12 bases between. CDR3 region: CSAPGFATEAFF. Here the CDR3 DNA reads TGCAGTGCGCCGGGGTTCGCCACTGAAGCTTTCTTT.

The V gene is TRBV12-3 or TRBV12-4, the J gene TRBJ2-5; the D is unclear. V lost 3 bases and J 5 bases, leaving 16 bases between the germline ends. The CDR3 spans 15 residues. The CDR3, as DNA: TGTGCCAGCAGTTTTAACGGCCCGCCGGCGGAGACCCAGTACTTC. It translates to CASSFNGPPAETQYF.

CDR3 protein: CSARQGRTEAFF. DNA of the CDR3: TGCAGTGCTAGACAGGGGAGGACTGAAGCTTTCTTT. The J gene is TRBJ1-1, the V gene TRBV20-1, with D possibly being TRBD1 (6 bases). CDR3 size: 12 residues. From germline, CDR1 is DFQATT and CDR2 SNEGSKA (reference sequence). Trimming cost V 2 bases and J 5 bases, with 9 bases left between them.

V usage is TRBV28 and J usage is TRBJ1-1; 9 nucleotides align to TRBD1. V was clipped by 7 bases and J by 1 base; unmatched bases: 22. The CDR3 runs to 20 residues. CDR1 and CDR2 from the germline V gene are MDHEN and SYDVKM. The CDR3: CASKVYSFERQGVGNTEAFF. For the CDR3, the DNA is TGTGCCAGCAAGGTTTACTCGTTCGAAAGACAGGGGGTCGGGAACACTGAAGCTTTCTTT.

This clonotype was recorded a few times. CDR3 nucleotide sequence: TGTGCCAGTAGTATCCCCGGGTCCTACGAGCAGTACTTC. As protein: CASSIPGSYEQYF. The chain recombines TRBV19 with TRBJ2-7, with D uncertain. Trimming pared 3 bases from V and 1 base from J, leaving 7 bases between. Per the germline V gene, CDR1 is LNHDA and CDR2 is SQIVND (reference sequence). This CDR3 has 13 amino acids.

The chain employs TRBV10-3 and TRBJ2-1; 9 bases align to TRBD1. Germline V lookup: CDR1 ENHRY, CDR2 SYGVKD. CDR3 size: 14 residues. J was trimmed by 7 bases and V by 4 bases; bases with no gene match: 5. CDR3 residues: CAISVDRGRNEQFF. CDR3 coding DNA: TGTGCCATCAGTGTGGACAGGGGTAGGAATGAGCAGTTCTTC.

The J gene is TRBJ2-3, the V gene TRBV20-1; TRBD2 matches 11 bases. The CDR3 is made up of 17 amino acids. V shed 2 bases and J 2 bases; nucleotides not matched to a gene: 9. From germline, CDR1 is DFQATT and CDR2 SNEGSKA (reference sequence). The CDR3 reads CSARIIAGGLNTDTQYF. DNA for the CDR3: TGCAGTGCTAGAATAATAGCGGGAGGGCTGAACACAGATACGCAGTATTTT.

The chain couples TRBV20-1 to TRBJ2-2, with no clear D. This CDR3 contains 15 residues. Germline CDR1 and CDR2: DFQATT and SNEGSKA (reference sequence). V dropped 3 bases and J dropped 4 bases, with 15 bases sitting between them. This CDR3 is CSASLRFPGTGELFF. DNA of the CDR3: TGCAGTGCTAGCCTGCGGTTTCCGGGCACCGGGGAGCTGTTTTTT.

V and J are TRBV20-1 and TRBJ2-5; 11 nucleotides agree with TRBD2. Germline-derived CDR1 and CDR2 are DFQATT and SNEGSKA (reference sequence). CDR3 length: 16 residues. Trimming at V came to 8 bases and at J to 2 bases, leaving 13 bases not matched to a gene. The CDR3 protein is CSRPLLAGVSQETQYF. The CDR3 DNA reads TGCAGTCGACCCCTACTAGCGGGAGTATCGCAAGAGACCCAGTACTTC.

This chain uses TRBV9 with TRBJ2-5, with 12 positions matching TRBD1. The CDR3 runs 16 residues. Germline V CDR1 and CDR2: SGDLS, YYNGEE. J lost 2 bases, V lost 4 bases, and 6 bases had no gene match. The DNA of the CDR3 is TGTGCCAGCAGCCCAGGGACAGGGGGCTTACAAGAGACCCAGTACTTC. It encodes CASSPGTGGLQETQYF.

This clonotype was found a few times. This chain uses TRBV20-1 with TRBJ1-6, with D unresolved. CDR1 is DFQATT and CDR2 is SNEGSKA in the germline V gene (reference sequence). The germline V and J ends were trimmed by 6 bases and 5 bases, with 11 bases remaining between them. This CDR3 has 13 residues. CDR3 bases: TGCAGTGCCCTACAGCCCAATAATTCACCCCTCCACTTT. Translating gives CSALQPNNSPLHF.

The chain carries TRBV9 and TRBJ1-5; TRBD1 matches at 7 bases. V dropped 3 bases and J dropped 5; count of bases not matched to a gene: 5. Germline V gene lookup returns CDR1 SGDLS and CDR2 YYNGEE. This CDR3 is built from 14 residues. DNA of the CDR3: TGTGCCAGCAGCGGACAGGGTGGGGATCAGCCCCAGCATTTT. This translates into CASSGQGGDQPQHF.